The TCR beta chain described here comes from a study of blood T cell repertoires in COVID-19. Original analysis: How many nucleated cells were present was estimated from reference gene primer amplification. Produced via immunoSEQ multiplex PCR; TCRdb's table is partial and in-frame only. Clonal size and the V and J genes are those of that table, whereas D and trimming came from the DNA. The sample contains some 180,000 clones, 84% of which appear only once. The sequenced material came from peripheral blood. This TCR was sampled from a human donor in a cohort sampled during active COVID-19.

This CDR3 reads CATRGTSVYNEQFF. The CDR3 DNA is TGTGCCACCAGAGGGACTAGCGTATACAATGAGCAGTTCTTC. This sequence joins TRBV2 and TRBJ2-1, with 10 bases that match TRBD2. This CDR3 spans 14 amino acids. The germline CDR1 and CDR2 sequences are SNHLY and FYNNEI. Trimming cost V 10 bases and J 4 bases; bases outside gene matches: 7.